This TCR beta chain was captured by sequencing in a study of identical twins. Whole-study results and caveats: Out-of-frame alpha sequences shared between twins exhibited an excess of low generation probability. Models came in too low on out-of-frame TCR alpha sharing in monozygotic twins.

Template switching created a universal primer site, and the cDNA included unique molecular identifiers. Each CDR3 protein gets one entry after TCRdb re-called the 5' RACE reads with MiXCR. This table has about 200,000 distinct CDR3 sequences, 7.5% appearing once. This clonotype came up many times. Its antigen is unknown. This CDR3 comprises 16 residues. In germline, CDR1 is MNHNS, CDR2 SASEGT. Trimming cost V 3 bases and J 2 bases, with 14 bases left between them. The same specimen was also included in a second study, on yellow fever vaccine responses in identical twins.

The sequenced sample was memory (CD45RO+) T cells sorted from blood. This chain joins TRBV6-1 and TRBJ1-5; D gene uncertain. This receptor was taken from a woman younger than 35 in good health. The CDR3 protein is CASSDGFGRGNQPQHF. The CDR3 nucleotides are TGTGCCAGCAGTGATGGATTCGGGAGGGGCAATCAGCCCCAGCATTTT.